Listed below are T cell receptor beta chains from one sample, sequenced in a study of OX40 agonist ivuxolimab in advanced cancers. Measured with immunoSEQ multiplex PCR; TCRdb has only the in-frame clones, and not every one. The profile shows 15,000 to 20,000 clones, roughly 73% of them singletons. The starting material was CD4+ or CD8+ T cells sorted from blood, obtained in a trial of the OX40 agonist ivuxolimab. These receptors were taken from an adult with an advanced solid tumor such as melanoma, head and neck, liver or kidney cancer. The CDR3 runs from the conserved cysteine through the conserved F or W. Each record gives: D gene, clone size, V gene, J gene, CDR3 DNA, CDR3 protein. A D gene is named only where the DNA matches it firmly. Clone size appears in some rows only: once, few, many, or a class for an expanded clone.

D: -
size: -
V: TRBV28
J: TRBJ2-3
DNA: TGTGCCAGCAGTAAGAGGGGGGATAAAGATACGCAGTATTTT
CDR3: CASSKRGDKDTQYF

D: TRBD1
size: -
V: TRBV6-5
J: TRBJ2-7
DNA: TGTGCCAGCAGCCGACAGGGGTCCTACGAGCAGTACTTC
CDR3: CASSRQGSYEQYF

D: TRBD2
size: -
V: TRBV11-3
J: TRBJ2-1
DNA: TGTGCCAGCAGCTCGACTAGCTGGACCATAAATGATGAGCAGTTCTTC
CDR3: CASSSTSWTINDEQFF

D: -
size: -
V: TRBV11-3
J: TRBJ1-3
DNA: TGTGCCAGCAGCTTGTACATGGACTCTGGAAACACCATATATTTT
CDR3: CASSLYMDSGNTIYF

D: -
size: -
V: TRBV28
J: TRBJ2-7
DNA: TGTGCCAGCAGTTTAAAGGTGGGAGCTTACGAGCAGTACTTC
CDR3: CASSLKVGAYEQYF

D: TRBD2
size: -
V: TRBV5-1
J: TRBJ2-1
DNA: TGCGCCAGCAGCTTACCGTGGACTAGCGGGTACAATGAGCAGTTCTTC
CDR3: CASSLPWTSGYNEQFF

D: -
size: -
V: TRBV6-5
J: TRBJ2-3
DNA: TGTGCCAGCAGTTACGAGGGTATAGATACGCAGTATTTT
CDR3: CASSYEGIDTQYF

D: -
size: few
V: TRBV21-1
J: TRBJ2-7
DNA: TGTGCCAGCAGCAAAGGGGGGACAGGGGCTGCGAGAGAAACCTACGAGCAGTACTTC
CDR3: CASSKGGTGAARETYEQYF

D: TRBD2
size: -
V: TRBV9
J: TRBJ2-3
DNA: TGTGCCAGCACTCCTAGCGGGAGTTTCACAGATACGCAGTATTTT
CDR3: CASTPSGSFTDTQYF

D: TRBD2
size: -
V: TRBV7-9
J: TRBJ2-7
DNA: TGTGCCAGCAGCTTTGAGGGACTAGGAATCGTCGAGCAGTACTTC
CDR3: CASSFEGLGIVEQYF

D: -
size: -
V: TRBV7-8
J: TRBJ1-5
DNA: TGTGCCAGCAGCTTAGCGCGGGGGGTTGACAATCAGCCCCAGCATTTT
CDR3: CASSLARGVDNQPQHF

D: -
size: few
V: TRBV2
J: TRBJ1-3
DNA: TGTGCCAGCACGGGGTACTCTGGAAACACCATATATTTT
CDR3: CASTGYSGNTIYF

D: TRBD2
size: -
V: TRBV7-2
J: TRBJ2-7
DNA: TGTGCCAGCAGCCGACTTGCGGGAGGGTCCTACGAGCAGTACTTC
CDR3: CASSRLAGGSYEQYF

D: TRBD2
size: -
V: TRBV5-1
J: TRBJ2-7
DNA: TGCGCCAGCAGCTATAGCGGGAGTTCATACGAGCAGTACTTC
CDR3: CASSYSGSSYEQYF

D: -
size: -
V: TRBV30
J: TRBJ1-4
DNA: TGTGCCTGGAGTGTGGGTACGGCTGAAAAACTGTTTTTT
CDR3: CAWSVGTAEKLFF

D: -
size: -
V: TRBV9
J: TRBJ2-5
DNA: TGTGCCAGCAGCCCCCAGGGGAACCTATGGGAGACCCAGTACTTC
CDR3: CASSPQGNLWETQYF

D: -
size: many
V: TRBV5-8
J: TRBJ2-1
DNA: TGTGCCAGCAGGGTGGGCCTCAATGAGCAGTTCTTC
CDR3: CASRVGLNEQFF

D: -
size: -
V: TRBV7-8
J: TRBJ2-1
DNA: TGTGCCAGCAGCGCTAGGACGGGCCATGGACCCCAGGGTGAGCAGTTCTTC
CDR3: CASSARTGHGPQGEQFF

D: -
size: -
V: TRBV9
J: TRBJ2-4
DNA: TGTGCCAGCAGCGCCTGGGGCAGGGAGGACATTCAGTACTTC
CDR3: CASSAWGREDIQYF

D: TRBD2
size: -
V: TRBV5-1
J: TRBJ2-2
DNA: TGCGCCAGCAGCTTGGCCCTAGCGGGAGGTGGTGTCACCGGGGAGCTGTTTTTT
CDR3: CASSLALAGGGVTGELFF

D: TRBD2
size: -
V: TRBV29-1
J: TRBJ2-3
DNA: TGCAGCGTTTGTCGCGGGAGGCCGGGACTAGCGGGAGATACGCAGTATTTT
CDR3: CSVCRGRPGLAGDTQYF

D: -
size: -
V: TRBV30
J: TRBJ2-4
DNA: TGTGCCTGGAGTGTAGGGCAATATCAGTACTTC
CDR3: CAWSVGQYQYF

D: -
size: -
V: TRBV19
J: TRBJ2-7
DNA: TGTGCCAGTGGGAATGGTTACGAGCAGTACTTC
CDR3: CASGNGYEQYF

D: -
size: -
V: TRBV27
J: TRBJ2-3
DNA: TGTGCCAGCAGTTTATCCCTGGTTGATACGCAGTATTTT
CDR3: CASSLSLVDTQYF

D: -
size: -
V: TRBV7-2
J: TRBJ2-1
DNA: TGTGCCAGCAGGACAAGCATATCCCCGCCCAATGAGCAGTTCTTC
CDR3: CASRTSISPPNEQFF